The 21 T cell receptor beta chains reported below all come from one sample, sequenced in a study of blood T cell repertoires in COVID-19. Libraries were prepared by immunoSEQ multiplex PCR; TCRdb keeps only in-frame clonotypes and omits some of them. The table includes about 220,000 clones, about 86% detected once. Source material: PBMCs or T cells enriched from blood (not recorded which). The receptors derive from a woman in her fifties or sixties with acute COVID-19.

The rearrangement links TRBV5-1 to TRBJ1-6; TRBD1 agrees at 7 bases. The CDR3 is 15 residues long. Germline CDR1 reads SGHRS; CDR2 reads YFSETQ. Germline trimming cut 3 bases from V and 7 bases from J; bases unmatched to any gene: 7. The CDR3 spells CASSYYRDRNSPLHF. DNA for the CDR3: TGCGCCAGCAGCTATTACCGGGACAGAAATTCACCCCTCCACTTT.

The chain employs TRBV10-3 and TRBJ2-5; D may be TRBD2 (5 bases). The CDR3 is made up of 13 amino acids. The germline V gene encodes CDR1 ENHRY and CDR2 SYGVKD. Trimming shortened V by 0 bases and J by 9 bases, and 11 bases separated the two germline ends. The CDR3 region is CAISESPGEPQYF. The CDR3 region has the DNA TGTGCCATCAGTGAGTCGCCTGGGGAGCCCCAGTACTTC.

The chain joins TRBV2 to TRBJ1-6, with 10 bases matching TRBD1. The germline CDR1 and CDR2 sequences are SNHLY and FYNNEI. This CDR3 has 15 residues. V lost 7 bases and J lost 4; bases outside the gene matches: 4. CDR3 coding DNA: TGTGCCAGCATCTGGGACAGGGGTTATAATTCACCCCTCCACTTT. Protein sequence: CASIWDRGYNSPLHF.

The chain combines TRBV25-1 with TRBJ2-5; no definite D call. The CDR3 contains 11 residues. Looked up from germline, CDR1 is MGHDK and CDR2 is SYGVNS. Trimming pared 7 bases from V and 2 bases from J, leaving 5 bases between. The CDR3, as DNA: TGTGCCAGCATCAAACAAGAGACCCAGTACTTC. Translated, it gives CASIKQETQYF.

This chain joins TRBV6-5 and TRBJ2-5; TRBD2 matches 7 bases. V lost 1 base to trimming and J lost 2 bases; unmatched junction nucleotides: 4. The CDR3 loop spans 15 amino acids. Germline V gives CDR1 MNHEY, CDR2 SVGAGI. The CDR3, as DNA: TGTGCCAGCAGTTACTTGGCGGGAGCGCAAGAGACCCAGTACTTC. Amino acids: CASSYLAGAQETQYF.

The V gene is TRBV18, the J gene TRBJ2-1; TRBD1 agrees at 7 bases. This CDR3 has 11 residues. The V gene's germline CDR1 is KGHSH and CDR2 LQKENI. The V segment lost 7 bases and the J segment 6 bases; nucleotides outside the gene matches: 0. The CDR3 loop reads CASYRGNEQFF. Here the CDR3 DNA reads TGTGCCAGCTACAGGGGCAATGAGCAGTTCTTC. The entire variable domain, with the rest obtained from reference TRBV18 and TRBJ2-1, is as follows: NAGVMQNPRHLVRRRGQEARLRCSPMKGHSHVYWYRQLPEEGLKFMVYLQKENIIDESGMPKERFSAEFPKEGPSILRIQQVVRGDSAAYFCASYRGNEQFFGPGTRLTVL.

The rearrangement joins TRBV4-2 to TRBJ2-7, with D uncertain. V was cut by 1 base and J by 0 bases, with 10 bases left in between. This CDR3 contains 15 residues. Germline CDR1 and CDR2: LGHNA and YNFKEQ. The CDR3 nucleotides read TGTGCCAGCAGCCAAGTGGCCTTTTCCTCCTACGAGCAGTACTTC. It codes for CASSQVAFSSYEQYF.

This rearrangement joins TRBV30 to TRBJ2-2, with D uncertain. The CDR3 extends over 14 amino acids. V dropped 3 bases and J dropped 1 base, with 9 bases sitting between them. CDR1 and CDR2 (germline): GTSNPN, SVGIG (reference sequence). The CDR3 reads CAWRELMNTGELFF. The CDR3 DNA reads TGTGCCTGGAGAGAACTGATGAACACCGGGGAGCTGTTTTTT.

The gene calls are TRBV11-3 and TRBJ2-1; 12 bases are shared with TRBD1. The CDR3 covers 16 residues. Germline assignment: CDR1 SGHNT and CDR2 YENEEA. J was trimmed by 8 bases and V by 3 bases; bases with no gene match: 8. The CDR3 is CASSFQGTGGIDEQFF. The CDR3 DNA reads as TGTGCCAGCAGCTTCCAGGGGACAGGGGGCATAGATGAGCAGTTCTTC.

This chain connects TRBV5-8 to TRBJ1-1; D remains unclear. Germline V gene lookup returns CDR1 SGHTS and CDR2 YDEGEE. Trimming removed 3 bases from V and 5 bases from J, with 17 bases in between. The CDR3 covers 15 residues. The CDR3 sequence: CASSWGGRLVTEAFF. The DNA for the CDR3 is TGTGCCAGCAGCTGGGGAGGTCGGTTGGTGACTGAAGCTTTCTTT.

The V gene is TRBV5-1, the J gene TRBJ2-1; D remains ambiguous. Trimming took 1 base from V and 1 from J, leaving 9 bases between them. Germline lookup yields CDR1 SGHRS and CDR2 YFSETQ. The CDR3 sequence is 15 residues long. CDR3 nucleotides: TGCGCCAGCAGCTTGTCTGCGGAGTCCTACAATGAGCAGTTCTTC. Translating it yields CASSLSAESYNEQFF.

V and J are TRBV7-9 and TRBJ1-2, with 7 bases fitting TRBD1. V trimming: 1 base; J trimming: 9 bases; junction bases outside the gene matches: 5. The germline CDR1 and CDR2 sequences are SEHNR and FQNEAQ (reference sequence). The CDR3 length is 13 residues. The CDR3 DNA is TGTGCCAGCAGCTTAGAGGACAGGCGAAGCTACACCTTC. This encodes CASSLEDRRSYTF.

Turning to this clone: This specimen includes other DNA sequences encoding the same CDR3. The chain joins TRBV28 to TRBJ1-5; perhaps TRBD1 as D (6 bases). The length of the CDR3 is 14 residues. Germline loops: CDR1 MDHEN, CDR2 SYDVKM. V was pared by 3 bases and J by 2 bases, with 8 bases between. CDR3 in DNA: TGTGCCAGCAGTTTGAGACAGGGCAATCAGCCCCAGCATTTT. Encoded protein: CASSLRQGNQPQHF. The variable domain in full, with the rest retrieved from reference TRBV28 and TRBJ1-5, is DVKVTQSSRYLVKRTGEKVFLECVQDMDHENMFWYRQDPGLGLRLIYFSYDVKMKEKGDIPEGYSVSREKKERFSLILESASTNQTSMYLCASSLRQGNQPQHFGDGTRLSIL.

This clone was detected once. The chain combines TRBV3-1 (or the pseudogene TRBV3-2) with TRBJ2-3; the D gene is possibly TRBD1 (6 bases). The CDR3 consists of 16 residues. Germline V CDR1 and CDR2: LGHDT, YNNKEL (reference sequence). V lost 0 bases, J lost 3 bases, and 13 bases lay in between. The CDR3 region is CASSQDLAGETDTQYF. CDR3 bases: TGTGCCAGCAGCCAAGATCTGGCAGGGGAAACAGATACGCAGTATTTT.

The V call is TRBV18, the J call TRBJ1-1; D may be TRBD1 (6 bases). V was shortened by 2 bases and J by 3 bases, with 10 bases between the two germline ends. This CDR3 is 14 amino acids long. The germline V gene encodes CDR1 KGHSH and CDR2 LQKENI. CDR3 protein: CASSPGGPHTEAFF. The DNA for the CDR3 is TGTGCCAGCTCACCAGGGGGCCCACACACTGAAGCTTTCTTT.

The sample holds one count of this clone. The chain employs TRBV12-5 and TRBJ2-1, with D tentatively TRBD2 (6 bases). The CDR3 loop spans 16 amino acids. Germline loops: CDR1 LGHNT, CDR2 FRNRAP. V lost 5 bases and J 2 bases, leaving 16 bases between the germline ends. The CDR3 sequence: CASGPSRAGTYNEQFF. The CDR3 bases are TGTGCTAGTGGTCCCTCAAGAGCGGGTACCTACAATGAGCAGTTCTTC.

This clone occurred once. This chain uses TRBV27 with TRBJ2-1; D is perhaps TRBD2 (5 bases). This CDR3 region has 14 residues. With 5 bases removed from V and 8 bases from J, the gap between germline ends came to 16 bases. The V gene's germline CDR1 is MNHEY and CDR2 SMNVEV (reference sequence). DNA of the CDR3: TGTGCCAGCAGTCCTCGGACTGGAGGCCATGAGCAGTTCTTC. Translating it yields CASSPRTGGHEQFF.

The count of this clone is one. The chain couples TRBV2 to TRBJ2-1, with 8 bases fitting TRBD1. J was trimmed by 8 bases and V by 6 bases; bases with no gene match: 3. The germline V gene has CDR1 SNHLY and CDR2 FYNNEI. This CDR3 has 12 amino acids. The CDR3 DNA reads as TGTGCCAGCAGGACAGGGGAAGATGAGCAGTTCTTC. It translates to CASRTGEDEQFF.

This clone was recorded only once. The gene calls are TRBV24-1 and TRBJ1-2, with a weak D call TRBD1 (6 bases). This CDR3 is built from 15 residues. V dropped 2 bases and J dropped 1 base, with 10 bases sitting between them. Germline V gene sequence: CDR1 KGHDR, CDR2 SFDVKD. In DNA form, the CDR3 reads TGTGCCACCAGTGATTGGGGCAGGGGTAACTATGGCTACACCTTC. Protein: CATSDWGRGNYGYTF.

The gene calls are TRBV19 and TRBJ2-1; 7 nucleotides agree with TRBD1. V lost 6 bases to trimming and J lost 8 bases; unmatched junction nucleotides: 7. This CDR3 has 13 amino acids. CDR1 LNHDA and CDR2 SQIVND come from the germline V gene (reference sequence). The CDR3 loop is CASREDRWDEQFF. In DNA, the CDR3 is TGTGCCAGTAGGGAGGACAGGTGGGATGAGCAGTTCTTC.

The J gene is TRBJ1-2, the V gene TRBV11-2, with D possibly matching TRBD1 (5 bases). The germline CDR1 and CDR2 sequences are SGHAT and FQNNGV. CDR3 length: 13 amino acids. V was clipped by 3 bases and J by 4 bases, with 9 bases between them. CDR3 residues: CASSFDSSYGYTF. The CDR3 DNA follows: TGTGCCAGCAGCTTTGACAGTAGCTATGGCTACACCTTC.